The 32 T cell receptor beta chains below all came from one sample that was sequenced in a study of blood T cell repertoires in COVID-19. Measured with immunoSEQ multiplex PCR; TCRdb has only the in-frame clones, and not every one. This sample has some 220,000 clones, with 65% to 90% found just once. The sequenced sample consisted of peripheral blood. These receptors were taken from a woman in her sixties or seventies with COVID-19, enrolled during active disease.

Written as DNA, the CDR3 is TGTGCCAGTAGTACAACAGGGGCAGTTAACGGCTACACCTTC. Residues: CASSTTGAVNGYTF. This sequence joins TRBV19 and TRBJ1-2; 7 nucleotides align to TRBD1. This CDR3 spans 14 amino acids. Germline trimming cut 4 bases from V and 8 bases from J; bases unmatched to any gene: 10. In germline, CDR1 is LNHDA, CDR2 SQIVND (reference sequence).

The chain employs TRBV11-1 and TRBJ2-1; 12 nucleotides agree with TRBD1. V lost 2 bases and J lost 5; bases outside the gene matches: 4. The CDR3 consists of 16 residues. Germline V gene sequence: CDR1 SGHAT, CDR2 FQDESV (reference sequence). In nucleotides, the CDR3 is TGTGCCAGCAGCTTACCGGGACAGGGGGCGCACAATGAGCAGTTCTTC. Amino acids: CASSLPGQGAHNEQFF.

This chain connects TRBV6-5 to TRBJ2-1, with TRBD1 matching over 8 bases. V was clipped by 6 bases and J by 7 bases; unmatched bases: 8. CDR1 and CDR2 (germline): MNHEY, SVGAGI. The CDR3 has 14 amino acids. This CDR3 reads CASRAGGAGNEQFF. The CDR3 coding sequence is TGTGCCAGCAGAGCAGGGGGCGCGGGTAATGAGCAGTTCTTC.

This chain joins TRBV19 and TRBJ2-2; the D gene is possibly TRBD2 (7 bases). The CDR3 runs to 14 residues. Per the germline V gene, CDR1 is LNHDA and CDR2 is SQIVND (reference sequence). V was shortened by 8 bases and J by 7 bases, with 17 bases between the two germline ends. The DNA for the CDR3 is TGTGCCAGTGCCCAAGGGGGGGCTAGCGGGGAGCTGTTTTTT. It yields the protein CASAQGGASGELFF.

The genes are TRBV19 and TRBJ2-7; maybe TRBD2 (6 bases). V lost 4 bases to trimming and J lost 4 bases, with 14 bases between them. This CDR3 is built from 14 residues. Germline CDR1 LNHDA, CDR2 SQIVND (reference sequence). The CDR3 sequence: CASSTLAGGYEQYF. The DNA of the CDR3 is TGTGCCAGTAGTACCTTAGCAGGAGGGTACGAGCAGTACTTC.

The rearrangement links TRBV5-6 to TRBJ2-2, with D possibly matching TRBD2 (6 bases). This CDR3 has 15 amino acids. The germline CDR1 and CDR2 sequences are SGHDT and YYEEEE. V was pared by 5 bases and J by 6 bases, with 17 bases between. The CDR3 protein is CASSFSGIRAGELFF. The CDR3 region has the DNA TGTGCCAGCAGTTTTAGCGGAATTCGGGCCGGGGAGCTGTTTTTT.

The V call is TRBV10-3, the J call TRBJ1-5; the D gene is possibly TRBD1 (6 bases). The length of the CDR3 is 15 residues. Germline-derived CDR1 and CDR2 are ENHRY and SYGVKD. Deletions cut 2 bases from V and 7 bases from J, with 15 bases between. The CDR3 DNA sequence: TGTGCCATCAGTGAGGCCCCAGGGGTTGGGCAGCCCCAGCATTTT. This gives the protein CAISEAPGVGQPQHF.

This clone was found many times. This sequence joins TRBV4-2 and TRBJ1-2; 9 bases match TRBD1. The CDR3 runs to 15 residues. Per the germline V gene, CDR1 is LGHNA and CDR2 is YNFKEQ. The V segment lost 7 bases and the J segment 10 bases; nucleotides outside the gene matches: 16. The CDR3: CASTLPGTGKNDYTF. The CDR3 coding sequence is TGTGCCAGCACCTTGCCCGGGACAGGGAAAAATGACTACACCTTC.

This clone was seen more than once but under ten times. The rearrangement uses TRBV2 and TRBJ1-1, with TRBD1 as a possible D gene (6 bases). This CDR3 region has 14 residues. Trimming left V 6 bases short and J 0 bases short, with 11 bases between. Looked up from germline, CDR1 is SNHLY and CDR2 is FYNNEI. For the CDR3, the DNA is TGTGCCAGCAGCTATCAGGGGATGAACACTGAAGCTTTCTTT. It encodes CASSYQGMNTEAFF. The full variable domain, with the rest looked up from reference TRBV2 and TRBJ1-1, is EPEVTQTPSHQVTQMGQEVILRCVPISNHLYFYWYRQILGQKVEFLVSFYNNEISEKSEIFDDQFSVERPDGSNFTLKIRSTKLEDSAMYFCASSYQGMNTEAFFGQGTRLTVV.

This clone was detected only a few times. The chain links TRBV24-1 to TRBJ2-3; 8 bases align to TRBD2. Unmatched junction bases numbered 5, after V lost 0 bases and J lost 4 bases. Germline V gene sequence: CDR1 KGHDR, CDR2 SFDVKD. CDR3 size: 16 residues. CDR3 region: CATSDLTGTRSDTQYF. The CDR3 bases are TGTGCCACCAGTGATTTGACCGGGACTAGGTCAGATACGCAGTATTTT.

V and J are TRBV11-3 and TRBJ1-6; 11 nucleotides agree with TRBD1. This CDR3 spans 15 amino acids. Trimming cost V 5 bases and J 9 bases; bases outside gene matches: 6. CDR1 and CDR2 (germline): SGHNT, YENEEA. The DNA for the CDR3 is TGTGCCAGCAGCAAGGACAGGGGGCTGAGTTCACCCCTCCACTTT. Protein product: CASSKDRGLSSPLHF.

The chain combines TRBV11-2 with TRBJ1-3; D uncertain. CDR3 size: 13 residues. Germline lookup yields CDR1 SGHAT and CDR2 FQNNGV. The V end was cut by 1 base, the J end by 4 bases, with 5 bases between. The DNA of the CDR3 is TGTGCCAGCAGCTTAGGAGGAGGAAACACCATATATTTT. It translates to CASSLGGGNTIYF.

This clone showed up just a few times. The genes are TRBV5-1 and TRBJ2-2; D is possibly TRBD2 (7 bases). CDR1 and CDR2 from the germline V gene are SGHRS and YFSETQ. The V end was cut by 1 base, the J end by 2 bases, with 9 bases between. The CDR3 has 15 amino acids. The CDR3 is CASSLTGGNTGELFF. CDR3 DNA: TGCGCCAGCAGCTTGACGGGGGGCAACACCGGGGAGCTGTTTTTT.

The rearrangement joins TRBV5-6 to TRBJ2-3; no firm D call. The CDR3 runs to 15 residues. Trimming left V 4 bases short and J 1 base short, with 13 bases between. Germline-derived CDR1 and CDR2 are SGHDT and YYEEEE. The CDR3 nucleotides read TGTGCCAGCAGCCCCCAATACCGGGGCACAGATACGCAGTATTTT. Its translation is CASSPQYRGTDTQYF.

V gene TRBV9 combines with J gene TRBJ1-2, with D maybe TRBD1 (5 bases). The CDR3 runs 13 residues. V lost 0 bases and J lost 7, with 10 bases in between. Germline CDR1 reads SGDLS; CDR2 reads YYNGEE. DNA for the CDR3: TGTGCCAGCAGCGTAGCTCGGGGGTTTGGCTACACCTTC. It specifies CASSVARGFGYTF. Complete variable domain (other parts from reference TRBV9 and TRBJ1-2): DSGVTQTPKHLITATGQRVTLRCSPRSGDLSVYWYQQSLDQGLQFLIQYYNGEERAKGNILERFSAQQFPDLHSELNLSSLELGDSALYFCASSVARGFGYTFGSGTRLTVV.

This chain uses TRBV15 with TRBJ1-3, with 7 bases fitting TRBD1. The V gene's germline CDR1 is LNHNV and CDR2 YYDKDF (reference sequence). The CDR3 runs 17 residues. Trimming removed 0 bases from V and 0 bases from J; junction bases left unmatched: 5. The CDR3 loop is CATSRDLAGGSGNTIYF. The DNA for the CDR3 is TGTGCCACCAGCAGAGATTTGGCAGGGGGCTCTGGAAACACCATATATTTT.

The CDR3 DNA follows: TGCGCCAGCAGCCAAGTTCAGGCAGGGGGTCGTCAGAGAAACACCATATATTTT. It yields the protein CASSQVQAGGRQRNTIYF. This chain joins TRBV4-1 and TRBJ1-3; 7 nucleotides align to TRBD1. The CDR3 loop spans 18 amino acids. V shed 1 base and J 5 bases; nucleotides not matched to a gene: 14. Germline V CDR1 and CDR2: MGHRA, YSYEKL.

The rearrangement uses TRBV6-2 or TRBV6-3 and TRBJ2-1; D might be TRBD2 (5 bases). The CDR3 is 13 amino acids. The V and J ends lost 0 bases and 7 bases respectively, with 7 bases between them. Germline V CDR1 and CDR2: MNHEY, SVGEGT. The CDR3 bases are TGTGCCAGCAGTTACTCGGGAGCAAATGAGCAGTTCTTC. Translation: CASSYSGANEQFF.

This chain links TRBV30 with TRBJ2-1; the match to TRBD1 covers 7 bases. Germline lookup yields CDR1 GTSNPN and CDR2 SVGIG (reference sequence). The junction had 9 bases not matched to a gene; V was cut back by 4 bases and J by 9 bases. CDR3 length: 13 residues. CDR3 bases: TGTGCCTGGACGAGGGGGCTAGGAAGTGAGCAGTTCTTC. Protein product: CAWTRGLGSEQFF. Complete variable domain (other parts from reference TRBV30 and TRBJ2-1): SQTIHQWPATLVQPVGSPLSLECTVEGTSNPNLYWYRQAAGRGLQLLFYSVGIGQISSEVPQNLSASRPQDRQFILSSKKLLLSDSGFYLCAWTRGLGSEQFFGPGTRLTVL.

CDR3 sequence reads: CASSLSPGQGARSTEAFF. Here the CDR3 DNA reads TGTGCCAGCAGTTTATCGCCGGGACAGGGGGCTAGATCGACTGAAGCTTTCTTT. The chain couples TRBV27 to TRBJ1-1; 12 bases are shared with TRBD1. Germline V gives CDR1 MNHEY, CDR2 SMNVEV (reference sequence). The CDR3 runs to 18 residues. The J segment lost 5 bases and the V segment lost 0 bases, leaving 10 bases of the junction unmatched.

The chain has TRBV7-2 and TRBJ1-4, with 10 positions matching TRBD1. The germline V gene encodes CDR1 SGHTA and CDR2 FQGNSA. Trimming cost V 3 bases and J 5 bases; bases outside gene matches: 3. The CDR3 runs to 15 residues. CDR3 residues: CASSFDRGPNEKLFF. DNA of the CDR3: TGTGCCAGCAGCTTTGACAGGGGGCCCAATGAAAAACTGTTTTTT.

The CDR3 region is CASSPGTEAFF. In DNA form, the CDR3 reads TGTGCCAGCAGCCCCGGGACTGAAGCTTTCTTT. The genes are TRBV12-3 or TRBV12-4 and TRBJ1-1; D gene uncertain. With 6 bases removed from V and 5 bases from J, the gap between germline ends came to 7 bases. The CDR3 sequence is 11 residues long.

This chain connects TRBV9 to TRBJ2-7; tentatively, D is TRBD1 (6 bases). V was shortened by 2 bases and J by 0 bases, with 9 bases between the two germline ends. CDR3 length: 14 amino acids. Germline values: CDR1 SGDLS, CDR2 YYNGEE. The CDR3 sequence: CASSVGQTSYEQYF. In DNA, the CDR3 is TGTGCCAGCAGCGTCGGACAGACCTCCTACGAGCAGTACTTC.

Concerning this clone itself: This specimen includes other DNA sequences encoding the same CDR3. CDR3 region: CASSVGSEPTYEQYF. The CDR3 nucleotides are TGTGCCAGCAGCGTAGGTTCCGAGCCGACCTACGAGCAGTACTTC. The chain carries TRBV9 and TRBJ2-7; no clear D gene. Trimming took 0 bases from V and 2 from J, leaving 12 bases between them. The length of the CDR3 is 15 residues. The germline V gene has CDR1 SGDLS and CDR2 YYNGEE.

The V gene is TRBV6-5, the J gene TRBJ2-1; D perhaps matches TRBD2 (6 bases). CDR1 and CDR2 from the germline V gene are MNHEY and SVGAGI. The CDR3 is 15 amino acids. V gave up 4 bases and J gave up 0 bases, with 10 bases separating them. The CDR3 bases are TGTGCCAGCAGTTGGGACTCCCGCTCCTACAATGAGCAGTTCTTC. This encodes CASSWDSRSYNEQFF.

This chain connects TRBV9 to TRBJ1-2; weak D call: TRBD1 (6 bases). Germline V gene data show CDR1 as SGDLS and CDR2 as YYNGEE. Deletions cut 5 bases from V and 4 bases from J, with 15 bases between. The CDR3 has 14 residues. CDR3 coding DNA: TGTGCCAGCAGGGCCTCCGGGGGGGCCTATGGCTACACCTTC. Its protein is CASRASGGAYGYTF.

This chain links TRBV11-3 with TRBJ2-7; TRBD2 might be the D (6 bases). The germline CDR1 and CDR2 sequences are SGHNT and YENEEA. The CDR3 runs 14 residues. V was clipped by 8 bases and J by 3 bases, with 17 bases between them. CDR3 nucleotide sequence: TGTGCCAGCGCCGAGCGGGCCCTCAACTACGAGCAGTACTTC. Translation gives CASAERALNYEQYF.

This sequence joins TRBV19 and TRBJ2-7, with TRBD1 as a possible D gene (5 bases). Germline V lookup: CDR1 LNHDA, CDR2 SQIVND (reference sequence). Trimming pared 7 bases from V and 3 bases from J, leaving 22 bases between. The CDR3 length is 16 residues. The CDR3 nucleotides are TGTGCCAGTAACGATGGGGCGGCAGCAGGAGTCTACGAGCAGTACTTC. Translation: CASNDGAAAGVYEQYF.

This chain uses TRBV6-2 or TRBV6-3 with TRBJ2-5; 7 nucleotides match TRBD1. Germline V gene sequence: CDR1 MNHEY, CDR2 SVGEGT. V was clipped by 4 bases and J by 5 bases; unmatched bases: 7. This CDR3 spans 14 amino acids. The CDR3 loop reads CASSLGGGTETQYF. The DNA of the CDR3 is TGTGCCAGCAGTTTAGGGGGCGGCACGGAGACCCAGTACTTC.

The chain is built from TRBV18 and TRBJ2-1; TRBD1 aligns across 11 bases. J was trimmed by 6 bases and V by 3 bases; bases with no gene match: 4. From germline, CDR1 is KGHSH and CDR2 LQKENI. This CDR3 spans 15 amino acids. CDR3 DNA: TGTGCCAGCTCACCGGGACAGGGGGACCCCAATGAGCAGTTCTTC. This encodes CASSPGQGDPNEQFF.

This chain uses TRBV4-3 with TRBJ2-1; TRBD2 matches at 8 bases. The ends lost 0 bases at V and 2 bases at J; junction bases unmatched: 6. Per the germline V gene, CDR1 is LGHNA and CDR2 is YSLEER. The CDR3 covers 17 residues. CDR3 DNA sequence: TGCGCCAGCAGCCAAGATATCGGGGGGGGCCCCTACAATGAGCAGTTCTTC. Translated, it gives CASSQDIGGGPYNEQFF.

V is TRBV10-3 and J is TRBJ1-1, with D unclear. Trimming removed 0 bases from V and 3 bases from J, with 11 bases in between. The CDR3 consists of 15 residues. Germline loops: CDR1 ENHRY, CDR2 SYGVKD. The CDR3 spells CAISESFEFDTEAFF. CDR3 nucleotide sequence: TGTGCCATCAGTGAGTCATTTGAGTTTGACACTGAAGCTTTCTTT.